This passage covers 5 T cell receptor beta chains from one sample sequenced in a study of CD8+ T cells in alopecia areata. As for treatment: oral pan-JAK inhibitor, 5-10 mg twice daily. Sequencing templates came from extracted RNA that was reverse transcribed into cDNA. Assay: immunoSEQ multiplex PCR; the TCRdb copy retains only in-frame clones and omits some. The sample lists approximately 300,000 clones, 55% to 75% occurring once. The sample was CD4+ T cells sorted from blood, taken at week 24, from a patient treated with tofacitinib. These receptors were collected from a human donor with alopecia areata.

This clone was recorded a few times. The chain links TRBV28 to TRBJ1-4, with 9 nucleotides matching TRBD1. CDR1 is MDHEN and CDR2 is SYDVKM in the germline V gene. The junction had 6 bases not matched to a gene; V was cut back by 3 bases and J by 7 bases. CDR3 length: 15 residues. The CDR3 loop reads CASSFRQGVGEKLFF. The DNA for the CDR3 is TGTGCCAGCAGTTTCCGACAGGGGGTGGGTGAAAAACTGTTTTTT.

V usage is TRBV30 and J usage is TRBJ1-1; possible D gene TRBD1, 6 bases. The V gene lost 6 bases and the J gene lost 3 bases, with 20 bases spanning the gap. This CDR3 has 15 residues. Germline-derived CDR1 and CDR2 are GTSNPN and SVGIG (reference sequence). CDR3 region: CACPLRGDGDTEAFF. In DNA form, the CDR3 reads TGTGCCTGTCCCCTGAGGGGGGACGGGGACACTGAAGCTTTCTTT.

The chain combines TRBV4-3 with TRBJ2-7, with D hard to call. The CDR3 is made up of 14 amino acids. V lost 0 bases to trimming and J lost 6 bases, with 12 bases between them. Germline values: CDR1 LGHNA, CDR2 YSLEER. CDR3 DNA: TGCGCCAGCAGCCAAGAATGGCTAGATCGCGAGCAGTACTTC. This translates into CASSQEWLDREQYF.

The V gene is TRBV5-4, the J gene TRBJ2-1; 7 nucleotides agree with TRBD2. V shed 4 bases, J shed 3 bases, and the junction held 7 bases outside the gene matches. The CDR3 has 15 residues. Germline lookup yields CDR1 SGHNT and CDR2 YYREEE (reference sequence). The CDR3 loop reads CASSEVAGLYNEQFF. The CDR3 nucleotides read TGTGCCAGCAGCGAAGTAGCGGGTCTCTACAATGAGCAGTTCTTC. Variable domain in full (rest from reference TRBV5-4 and TRBJ2-1): ETGVTQSPTHLIKTRGQQVTLRCSSQSGHNTVSWYQQALGQGPQFIFQYYREEENGRGNFPPRFSGLQFPNYSSELNVNALELDDSALYLCASSEVAGLYNEQFFGPGTRLTVL.

V gene TRBV2 combines with J gene TRBJ2-1, with TRBD2 as a possible D gene (6 bases). This CDR3 is 14 amino acids long. Trimming stripped 8 bases from V and 6 bases from J, with 17 bases between. CDR1 is SNHLY and CDR2 is FYNNEI in the germline V gene. The CDR3 DNA is TGTGCCAGCGCTGGGGACTGGATTATCAATGAGCAGTTCTTC. It translates to CASAGDWIINEQFF. Using reference TRBV2 and TRBJ2-1 for the parts outside the CDR3, the full variable domain is EPEVTQTPSHQVTQMGQEVILRCVPISNHLYFYWYRQILGQKVEFLVSFYNNEISEKSEIFDDQFSVERPDGSNFTLKIRSTKLEDSAMYFCASAGDWIINEQFFGPGTRLTVL.